This entry concerns a single T cell receptor beta chain. The data were produced by immunoSEQ multiplex PCR, yet TCRdb's version contains in-frame clones alone and is incomplete. The data show approximately 300,000 clones, roughly 90% seen once. This record comes from a study of blood T cell repertoires in COVID-19. The CDR3 length is 17 residues. Germline V gives CDR1 SGHTA, CDR2 FQGTGA. The V gene lost 1 base and the J gene lost 1 base, with 14 bases spanning the gap. The source is a woman aged 30 to 39 with COVID-19, enrolled during active disease. Sequencing input: peripheral blood. The V and J genes are TRBV7-3 and TRBJ1-5; D is possibly TRBD1 (5 bases). CDR3 loop: CASSLRSAGRSNQPQHF. The CDR3 region has the DNA TGTGCCAGCAGCTTAAGATCGGCAGGGAGGAGCAATCAGCCCCAGCATTTT.